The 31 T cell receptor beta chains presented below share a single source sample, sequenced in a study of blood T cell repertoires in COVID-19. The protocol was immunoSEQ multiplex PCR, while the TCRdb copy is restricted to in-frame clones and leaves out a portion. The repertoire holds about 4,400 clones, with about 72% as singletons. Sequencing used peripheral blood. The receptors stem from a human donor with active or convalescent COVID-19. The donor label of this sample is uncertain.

CDR3 DNA sequence: TGTGCCAACCCCCCAGGGGGTTCTAACTATGGCTACACCTTC. It codes for CANPPGGSNYGYTF. The chain recombines TRBV2 with TRBJ1-2, with 7 positions matching TRBD1. CDR1 and CDR2 from the germline V gene are SNHLY and FYNNEI. This CDR3 spans 14 amino acids. Unmatched junction bases numbered 8, after V lost 10 bases and J lost 0 bases.

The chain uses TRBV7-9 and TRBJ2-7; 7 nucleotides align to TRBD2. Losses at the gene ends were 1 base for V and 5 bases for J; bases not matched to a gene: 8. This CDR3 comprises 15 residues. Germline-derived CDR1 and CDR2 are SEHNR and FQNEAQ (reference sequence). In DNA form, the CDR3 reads TGTGCCAGCAGCTTAGGCGGGAGCCCGGGCCACGAGCAGTACTTC. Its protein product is CASSLGGSPGHEQYF.

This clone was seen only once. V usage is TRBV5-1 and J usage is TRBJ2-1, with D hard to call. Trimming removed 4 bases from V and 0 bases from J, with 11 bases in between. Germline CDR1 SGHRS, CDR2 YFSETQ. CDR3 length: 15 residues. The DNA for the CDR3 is TGCGCCAGCAGCCCCCGCCGCAGCTCCTACAATGAGCAGTTCTTC. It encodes CASSPRRSSYNEQFF.

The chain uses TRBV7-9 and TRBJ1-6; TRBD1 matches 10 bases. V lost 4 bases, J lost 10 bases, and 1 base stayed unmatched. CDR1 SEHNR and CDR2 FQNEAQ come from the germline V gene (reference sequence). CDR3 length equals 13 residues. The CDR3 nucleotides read TGTGCCAGCAGCTCGACAGGGGGCTCACCCCTCCACTTT. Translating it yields CASSSTGGSPLHF. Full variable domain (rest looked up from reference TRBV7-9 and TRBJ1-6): DTGVSQNPRHKITKRGQNVTFRCDPISEHNRLYWYRQTLGQGPEFLTYFQNEAQLEKSRLLSDRFSAERPKGSFSTLEIQRTEQGDSAMYLCASSSTGGSPLHFGNGTRLTVT.

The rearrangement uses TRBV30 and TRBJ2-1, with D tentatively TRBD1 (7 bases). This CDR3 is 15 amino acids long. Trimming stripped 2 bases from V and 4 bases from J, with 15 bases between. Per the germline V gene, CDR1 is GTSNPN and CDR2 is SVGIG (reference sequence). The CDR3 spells CAWSSGLQGYNEQFF. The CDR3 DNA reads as TGTGCCTGGAGTTCAGGACTACAGGGGTACAATGAGCAGTTCTTC.

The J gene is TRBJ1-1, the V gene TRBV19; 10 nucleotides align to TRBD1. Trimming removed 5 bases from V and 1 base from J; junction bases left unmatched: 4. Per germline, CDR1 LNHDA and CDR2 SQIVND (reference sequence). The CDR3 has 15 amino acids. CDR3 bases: TGTGCCAGTAGTGTCTGGACAGGGGGGAACACTGAAGCTTTCTTT. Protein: CASSVWTGGNTEAFF. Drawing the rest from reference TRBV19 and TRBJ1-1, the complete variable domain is DGGITQSPKYLFRKEGQNVTLSCEQNLNHDAMYWYRQDPGQGLRLIYYSQIVNDFQKGDIAEGYSVSREKKESFPLTVTSAQKNPTAFYLCASSVWTGGNTEAFFGQGTRLTVV.

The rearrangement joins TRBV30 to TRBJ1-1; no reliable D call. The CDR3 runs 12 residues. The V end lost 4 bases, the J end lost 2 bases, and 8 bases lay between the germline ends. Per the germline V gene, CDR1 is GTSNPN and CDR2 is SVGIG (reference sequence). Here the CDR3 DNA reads TGTGCCTGGAATCCGGGTAACACTGAAGCTTTCTTT. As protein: CAWNPGNTEAFF.

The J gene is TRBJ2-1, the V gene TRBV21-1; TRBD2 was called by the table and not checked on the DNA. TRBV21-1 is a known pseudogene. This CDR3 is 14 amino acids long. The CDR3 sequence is CASSKGTPYNEQFF. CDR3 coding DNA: TGTGCCAGCAGCAAGGGGACTCCGTACAATGAGCAGTTCTTC.

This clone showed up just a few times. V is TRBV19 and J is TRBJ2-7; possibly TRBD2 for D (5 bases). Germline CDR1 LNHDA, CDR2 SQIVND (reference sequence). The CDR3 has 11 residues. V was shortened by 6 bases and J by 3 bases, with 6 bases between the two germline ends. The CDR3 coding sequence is TGTGCCAGTAGGGGGAGCTACGAGCAGTACTTC. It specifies CASRGSYEQYF.

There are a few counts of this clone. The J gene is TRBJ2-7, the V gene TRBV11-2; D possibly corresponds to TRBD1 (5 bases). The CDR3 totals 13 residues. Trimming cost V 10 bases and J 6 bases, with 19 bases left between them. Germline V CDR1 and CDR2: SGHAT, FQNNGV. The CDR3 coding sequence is TGTGCCACCATGGGGCCGCTGATTCTCGAGCAGTACTTC. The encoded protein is CATMGPLILEQYF.

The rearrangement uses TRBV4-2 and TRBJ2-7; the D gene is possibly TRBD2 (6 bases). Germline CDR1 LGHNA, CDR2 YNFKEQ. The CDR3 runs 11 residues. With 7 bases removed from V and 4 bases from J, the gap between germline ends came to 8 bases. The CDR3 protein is CASNSGYEQYF. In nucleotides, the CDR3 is TGTGCCAGCAATAGCGGTTACGAGCAGTACTTC.

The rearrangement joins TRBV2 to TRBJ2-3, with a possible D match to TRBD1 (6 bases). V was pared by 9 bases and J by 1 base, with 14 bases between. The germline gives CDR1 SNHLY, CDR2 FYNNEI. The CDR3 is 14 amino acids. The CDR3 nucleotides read TGTGCCAGTAGCTGGGGGCAGCGCACAGATACGCAGTATTTT. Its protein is CASSWGQRTDTQYF.

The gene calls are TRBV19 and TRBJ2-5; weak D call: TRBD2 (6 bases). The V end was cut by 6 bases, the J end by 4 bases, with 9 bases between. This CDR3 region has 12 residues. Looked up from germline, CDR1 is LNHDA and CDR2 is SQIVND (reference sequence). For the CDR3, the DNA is TGTGCCAGTAGCCCCGGGGGAGAGACCCAGTACTTC. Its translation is CASSPGGETQYF.

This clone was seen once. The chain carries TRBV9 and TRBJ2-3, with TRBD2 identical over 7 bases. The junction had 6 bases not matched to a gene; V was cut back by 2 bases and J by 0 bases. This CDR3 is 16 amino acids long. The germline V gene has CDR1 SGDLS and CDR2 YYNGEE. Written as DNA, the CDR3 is TGTGCCAGCAGCGTCGCGGGGGAGCAGAGCACAGATACGCAGTATTTT. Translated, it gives CASSVAGEQSTDTQYF.

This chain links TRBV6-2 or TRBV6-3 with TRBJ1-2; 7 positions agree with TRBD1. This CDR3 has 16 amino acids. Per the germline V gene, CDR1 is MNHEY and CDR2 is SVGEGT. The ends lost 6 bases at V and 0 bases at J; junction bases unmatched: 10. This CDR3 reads CASSQTGREANYGYTF. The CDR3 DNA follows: TGTGCCAGCAGCCAGACAGGGCGCGAAGCTAACTATGGCTACACCTTC.

This chain's CDR3 is CAWTHGLGETQYF. The DNA of the CDR3 is TGTGCCTGGACCCACGGACTAGGAGAGACCCAGTACTTC. The chain combines TRBV30 with TRBJ2-5; 7 nucleotides match TRBD2. Germline assignment: CDR1 GTSNPN and CDR2 SVGIG (reference sequence). J lost 4 bases, V lost 4 bases, and 6 bases had no gene match. The CDR3 is 13 amino acids.

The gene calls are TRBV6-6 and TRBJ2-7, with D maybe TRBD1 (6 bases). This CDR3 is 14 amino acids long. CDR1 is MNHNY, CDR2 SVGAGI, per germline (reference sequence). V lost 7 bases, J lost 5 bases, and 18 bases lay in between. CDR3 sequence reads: CASTPTGHGDEQYF. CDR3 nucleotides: TGTGCCAGCACCCCCACAGGGCACGGCGACGAGCAGTACTTC.

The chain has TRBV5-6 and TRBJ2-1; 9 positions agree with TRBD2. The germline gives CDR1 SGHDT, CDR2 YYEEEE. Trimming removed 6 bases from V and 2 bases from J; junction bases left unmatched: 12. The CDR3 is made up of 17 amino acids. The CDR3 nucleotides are TGTGCCAGCAACGGGAGGCTAGCGGGACTACCCTACAATGAGCAGTTCTTC. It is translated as CASNGRLAGLPYNEQFF.

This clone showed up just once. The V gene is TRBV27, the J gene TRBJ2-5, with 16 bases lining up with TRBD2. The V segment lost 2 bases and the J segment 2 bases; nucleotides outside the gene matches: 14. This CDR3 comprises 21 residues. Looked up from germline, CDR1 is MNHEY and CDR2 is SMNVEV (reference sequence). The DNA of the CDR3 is TGTGCCAGCAGTTTAACCCCACCAATCCCGGGACTAGCGGGAGGGCAAGAGACCCAGTACTTC. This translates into CASSLTPPIPGLAGGQETQYF.

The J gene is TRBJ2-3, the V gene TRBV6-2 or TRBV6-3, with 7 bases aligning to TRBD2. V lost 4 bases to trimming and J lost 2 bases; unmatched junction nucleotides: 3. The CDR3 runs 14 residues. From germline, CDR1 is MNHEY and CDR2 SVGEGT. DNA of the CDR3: TGTGCCAGCAGTTCAGCGGGGTTCACAGATACGCAGTATTTT. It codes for CASSSAGFTDTQYF.

The CDR3 is CASSYGGRGNQPQHF. Written as DNA, the CDR3 is TGTGCCAGCAGTTACGGCGGCAGAGGGAATCAGCCCCAGCATTTT. The V call is TRBV6-2 or TRBV6-3, the J call TRBJ1-5; D not resolved. From germline, CDR1 is MNHEY and CDR2 SVGEGT. V was clipped by 2 bases and J by 4 bases, with 12 bases between them. This CDR3 is 15 amino acids long.

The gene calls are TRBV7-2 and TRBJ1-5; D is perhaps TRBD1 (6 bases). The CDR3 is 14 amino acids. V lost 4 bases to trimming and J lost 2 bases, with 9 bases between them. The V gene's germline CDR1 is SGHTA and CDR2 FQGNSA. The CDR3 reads CASSSGDGNQPQHF. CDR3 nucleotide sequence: TGTGCCAGCAGCTCAGGGGACGGCAATCAGCCCCAGCATTTT.

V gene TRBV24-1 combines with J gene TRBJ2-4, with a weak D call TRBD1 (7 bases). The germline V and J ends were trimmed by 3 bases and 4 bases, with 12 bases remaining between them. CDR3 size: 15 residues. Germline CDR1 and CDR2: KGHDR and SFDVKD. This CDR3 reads CATSDGGGAKNIQYF. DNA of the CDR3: TGTGCCACCAGTGATGGAGGGGGCGCGAAAAACATTCAGTACTTC.

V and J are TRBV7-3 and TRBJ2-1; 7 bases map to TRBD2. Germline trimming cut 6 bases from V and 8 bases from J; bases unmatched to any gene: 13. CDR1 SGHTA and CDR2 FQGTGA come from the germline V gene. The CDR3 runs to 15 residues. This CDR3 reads CASSTGGGRFDEQFF. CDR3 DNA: TGTGCCAGCAGTACCGGGGGAGGGCGTTTCGATGAGCAGTTCTTC.

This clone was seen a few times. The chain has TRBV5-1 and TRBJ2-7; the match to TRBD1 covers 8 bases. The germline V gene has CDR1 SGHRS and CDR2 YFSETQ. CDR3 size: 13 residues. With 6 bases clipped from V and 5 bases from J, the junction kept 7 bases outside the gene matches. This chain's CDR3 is CASKGTGYNEQYF. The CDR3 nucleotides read TGCGCCAGCAAAGGGACAGGTTACAACGAGCAGTACTTC. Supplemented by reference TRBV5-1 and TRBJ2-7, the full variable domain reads KAGVTQTPRYLIKTRGQQVTLSCSPISGHRSVSWYQQTPGQGLQFLFEYFSETQRNKGNFPGRFSGRQFSNSRSEMNVSTLELGDSALYLCASKGTGYNEQYFGPGTRLTVT.

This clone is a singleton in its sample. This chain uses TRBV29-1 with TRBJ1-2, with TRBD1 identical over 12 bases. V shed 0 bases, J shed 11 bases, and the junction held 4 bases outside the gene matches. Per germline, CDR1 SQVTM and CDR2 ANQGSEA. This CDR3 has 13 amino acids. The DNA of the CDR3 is TGCAGCGTTGAAGAAGGGACAGGGGGCGCATACACCTTC. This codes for CSVEEGTGGAYTF.

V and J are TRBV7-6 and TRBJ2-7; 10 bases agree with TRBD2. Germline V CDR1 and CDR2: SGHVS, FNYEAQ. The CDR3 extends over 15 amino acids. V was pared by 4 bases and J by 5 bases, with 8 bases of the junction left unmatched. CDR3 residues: CASSSGRTSGNEQYF. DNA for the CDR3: TGTGCCAGCAGCTCCGGCCGGACTAGCGGCAACGAGCAGTACTTC.

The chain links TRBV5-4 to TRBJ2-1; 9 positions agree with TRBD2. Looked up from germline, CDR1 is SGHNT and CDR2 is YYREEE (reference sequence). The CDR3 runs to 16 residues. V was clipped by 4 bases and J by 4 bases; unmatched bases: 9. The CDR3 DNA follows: TGTGCCAGCAGCGAACCAGCAGCGGGAGGATACAATGAGCAGTTCTTC. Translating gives CASSEPAAGGYNEQFF.

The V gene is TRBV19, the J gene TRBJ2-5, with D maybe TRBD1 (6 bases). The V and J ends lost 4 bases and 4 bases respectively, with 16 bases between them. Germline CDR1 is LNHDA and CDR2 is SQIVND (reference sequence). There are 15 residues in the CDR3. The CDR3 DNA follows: TGTGCCAGTAGTACGTACAGGGTAGGAGGAGAGACCCAGTACTTC. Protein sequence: CASSTYRVGGETQYF.

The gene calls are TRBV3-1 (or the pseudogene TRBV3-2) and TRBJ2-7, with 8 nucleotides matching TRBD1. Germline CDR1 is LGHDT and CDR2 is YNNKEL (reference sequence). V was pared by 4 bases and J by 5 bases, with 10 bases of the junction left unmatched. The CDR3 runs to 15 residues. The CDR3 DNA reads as TGTGCCAGCAGCCGGAGGACAGGGAATTTCAACGAGCAGTACTTC. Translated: CASSRRTGNFNEQYF.

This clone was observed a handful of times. Here the CDR3 reads CASSLGGGHWTPQHF. DNA of the CDR3: TGTGCCAGCAGCTTAGGGGGGGGACATTGGACGCCCCAGCATTTT. The V gene is TRBV7-2, the J gene TRBJ1-5; maybe TRBD1 (6 bases). The V gene lost 1 base and the J gene lost 9 bases, with 16 bases spanning the gap. The CDR3 has 15 amino acids. Germline assignment: CDR1 SGHTA and CDR2 FQGNSA. The complete variable domain, with remaining parts taken from reference TRBV7-2 and TRBJ1-5, reads GAGVSQSPSNKVTEKGKDVELRCDPISGHTALYWYRQSLGQGLEFLIYFQGNSAPDKSGLPSDRFSAERTGGSVSTLTIQRTQQEDSAVYLCASSLGGGHWTPQHFGDGTRLSIL.